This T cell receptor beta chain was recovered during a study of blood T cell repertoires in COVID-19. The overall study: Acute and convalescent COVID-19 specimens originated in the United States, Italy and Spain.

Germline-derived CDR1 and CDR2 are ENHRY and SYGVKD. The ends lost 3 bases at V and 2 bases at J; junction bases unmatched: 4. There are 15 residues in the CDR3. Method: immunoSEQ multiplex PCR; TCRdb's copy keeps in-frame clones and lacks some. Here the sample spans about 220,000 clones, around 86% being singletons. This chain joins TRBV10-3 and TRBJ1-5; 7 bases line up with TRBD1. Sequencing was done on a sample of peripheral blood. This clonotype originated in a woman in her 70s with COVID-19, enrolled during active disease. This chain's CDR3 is CAISDSGQGNQPQHF. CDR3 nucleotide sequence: TGTGCCATCAGTGATAGCGGACAGGGCAATCAGCCCCAGCATTTT.